The 5 T cell receptor beta chains in this list originate from one sample, sequenced in a study of blood T cell repertoires in COVID-19. The assay was immunoSEQ multiplex PCR, and TCRdb's table has in-frame clones only and misses some. The table records around 68,000 clones, around 90% of them present only once. Source material: peripheral blood. Every receptor here comes from a human donor in a cohort sampled during active COVID-19.

The chain joins TRBV4-2 to TRBJ2-7, with D maybe TRBD2 (6 bases). CDR1 is LGHNA and CDR2 is YNFKEQ in the germline V gene. The V gene lost 3 bases and the J gene lost 1 base, with 16 bases spanning the gap. The CDR3 consists of 16 residues. CDR3 nucleotide sequence: TGTGCCAGCAGCCACTTTATGGTTGGGGGGTCCTACGAGCAGTACTTC. It specifies CASSHFMVGGSYEQYF.

J is TRBJ2-3 and V is TRBV27; a weak D match, TRBD2 (6 bases). The CDR3 extends over 16 amino acids. V was clipped by 4 bases and J by 0 bases, with 14 bases between them. In germline, CDR1 is MNHEY, CDR2 SMNVEV (reference sequence). The CDR3 is CASSSPGGKSTDTQYF. The CDR3 region has the DNA TGTGCCAGCAGTTCCCCTGGCGGGAAAAGCACAGATACGCAGTATTTT.

This rearrangement joins TRBV7-3 to TRBJ2-2; a weak D match, TRBD1 (6 bases). This CDR3 has 18 amino acids. The V end lost 0 bases, the J end lost 5 bases, and 19 bases lay between the germline ends. Per germline, CDR1 SGHTA and CDR2 FQGTGA. The CDR3 spells CASSLTFDGAGETGELFF. Here the CDR3 DNA reads TGTGCCAGCAGCTTAACGTTTGACGGGGCAGGGGAAACCGGGGAGCTGTTTTTT.

V is TRBV9 and J is TRBJ2-2; D is unresolved. The V and J ends lost 1 base and 6 bases respectively, with 10 bases between them. The CDR3 contains 14 residues. CDR1 and CDR2 (germline): SGDLS, YYNGEE. In DNA, the CDR3 is TGTGCCAGCAGCGTAAGTCCCCAGGCCGGGGAGCTGTTTTTT. Residues: CASSVSPQAGELFF.

The chain has TRBV18 and TRBJ1-3; D call uncertain. V shed 6 bases and J shed 2 bases, with 11 bases lying between them. Germline V gives CDR1 KGHSH, CDR2 LQKENI. The CDR3 is 14 amino acids. CDR3 loop: CASSREDTGNTIYF. CDR3 nucleotide sequence: TGTGCCAGCTCCCGGGAAGATACTGGAAACACCATATATTTT.